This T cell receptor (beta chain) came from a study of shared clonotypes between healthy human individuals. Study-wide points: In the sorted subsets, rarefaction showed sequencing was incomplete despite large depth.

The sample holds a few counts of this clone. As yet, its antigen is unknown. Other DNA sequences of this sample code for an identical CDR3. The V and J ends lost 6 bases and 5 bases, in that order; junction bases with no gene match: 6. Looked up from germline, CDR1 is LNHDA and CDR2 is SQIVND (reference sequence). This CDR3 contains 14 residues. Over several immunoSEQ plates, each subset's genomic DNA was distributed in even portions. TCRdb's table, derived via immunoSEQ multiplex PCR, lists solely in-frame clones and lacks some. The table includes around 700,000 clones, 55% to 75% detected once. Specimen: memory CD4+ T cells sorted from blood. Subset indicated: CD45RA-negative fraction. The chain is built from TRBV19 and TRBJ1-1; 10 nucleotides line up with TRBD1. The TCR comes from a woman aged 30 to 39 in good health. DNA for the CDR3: TGTGCCAGTAGCCTCGACAGGGGGCATACTGAAGCTTTCTTT. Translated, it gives CASSLDRGHTEAFF. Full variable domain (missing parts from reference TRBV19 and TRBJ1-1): DGGITQSPKYLFRKEGQNVTLSCEQNLNHDAMYWYRQDPGQGLRLIYYSQIVNDFQKGDIAEGYSVSREKKESFPLTVTSAQKNPTAFYLCASSLDRGHTEAFFGQGTRLTVV.